These 16 T cell receptor beta chains came from one sample sequenced in a study of metastatic and nonmetastatic thyroid tumors. Using MiXCR, TCRdb re-called clones from the PCR reads. Altogether over 30,000 clones are present, 18% being singletons, with the ten largest covering around 15%. Patients had received no treatment of any kind before thyroid surgery. The sample was tumor tissue. All receptors derive from a female donor with papillary thyroid cancer or a benign thyroid nodule (not recorded which). Some clones in this sample may be carry-over from other donors' samples.

This clone was detected many times. For the CDR3, the DNA is TGTGCTAGTGGTTCCGGATTGACAGATACGCAGTATTTT. Translating gives CASGSGLTDTQYF. The chain carries TRBV12-5 and TRBJ2-3; D is undetermined. The germline CDR1 and CDR2 sequences are LGHNT and FRNRAP. This CDR3 is 13 amino acids long. Deletions cut 4 bases from V and 3 bases from J, with 8 bases between.

This clone was recorded at least ten times. This sample also contains other DNA sequences that code for the same CDR3. The chain combines TRBV12-3 or TRBV12-4 with TRBJ2-2; 8 bases match TRBD2. Losses at the gene ends were 10 bases for V and 4 bases for J; bases not matched to a gene: 8. The CDR3 extends over 14 amino acids. The CDR3 sequence: CATLTSASTGELFF. CDR3 DNA sequence: TGTGCCACCTTGACTAGCGCTAGCACCGGGGAGCTGTTTTTT.

The sample holds many counts of this clone. The chain recombines TRBV5-1 with TRBJ1-2, with 7 bases fitting TRBD1. This CDR3 comprises 13 residues. J gave up 6 bases and V 5 bases, and 7 bases lay outside the gene matches. The germline V gene has CDR1 SGHRS and CDR2 YFSETQ. CDR3: CASSSTGDDGYTF. Here the CDR3 DNA reads TGCGCCAGCAGTTCTACAGGGGATGATGGCTACACCTTC.

The genes are TRBV5-1 and TRBJ2-2; D call uncertain. Germline V gene sequence: CDR1 SGHRS, CDR2 YFSETQ. Trimming took off 1 base at V and 5 bases at J, with 6 bases between the two ends. The CDR3 sequence is 13 residues long. CDR3 loop: CASSLQLTGELFF. For the CDR3, the DNA is TGCGCCAGCAGCTTGCAGTTAACCGGGGAGCTGTTTTTT.

This clone occurred many times. The V gene is TRBV10-3, the J gene TRBJ2-1, with 13 bases aligning to TRBD2. Germline-derived CDR1 and CDR2 are ENHRY and SYGVKD. The CDR3 is made up of 15 amino acids. V trimming: 4 bases; J trimming: 7 bases; junction bases outside the gene matches: 4. In nucleotides, the CDR3 is TGTGCCATCAGTGGGGGACTAGCGGGGTCAAATGAGCAGTTCTTC. Protein: CAISGGLAGSNEQFF.

This clone was counted a few times. The chain combines TRBV28 with TRBJ1-2; maybe TRBD1 (6 bases). The CDR3 runs to 13 residues. Between the trimmed V and J ends, which lost 2 bases and 4 bases, there was a span of 8 bases. Germline CDR1 reads MDHEN; CDR2 reads SYDVKM. In nucleotides, the CDR3 is TGTGCCAGCAGTTTAAGACAGGCCTATGGCTACACCTTC. Amino acids: CASSLRQAYGYTF.

This clone has at least ten counts. The rearrangement joins TRBV7-6 to TRBJ2-2; possible D gene TRBD1, 5 bases. CDR3 length: 16 residues. CDR1 is SGHVS and CDR2 is FNYEAQ in the germline V gene. V was cut by 0 bases and J by 6 bases, with 14 bases left in between. CDR3 protein: CASSLATGPNAGELFF. The CDR3 DNA sequence: TGTGCCAGCAGCTTAGCCACAGGACCTAACGCCGGGGAGCTGTTTTTT.

In its sample, this clone was seen many times. The chain links TRBV6-1 to TRBJ2-7, with 7 bases aligning to TRBD2. The germline V gene encodes CDR1 MNHNS and CDR2 SASEGT. J lost 6 bases, V lost 6 bases, and 8 bases had no gene match. The CDR3 has 13 residues. The CDR3 DNA reads as TGTGCCAGCAGAAGGGACTACTTGGGCGAGCAGTACTTC. Translated: CASRRDYLGEQYF.

This clone was detected ten times or more. The chain uses TRBV5-5 and TRBJ2-2, with D possibly matching TRBD2 (6 bases). Germline V CDR1 and CDR2: SGHKS, YYEKEE (reference sequence). There are 16 residues in the CDR3. The germline V and J ends were trimmed by 6 bases and 6 bases, with 21 bases remaining between them. The CDR3 DNA follows: TGTGCCAGCACCAAGGTCCCCGGGGGATCCGCCGGGGAGCTGTTTTTT. It codes for CASTKVPGGSAGELFF.

In this sample, this clone turned up many times. This chain joins TRBV30 and TRBJ2-2; 10 bases align to TRBD1. This CDR3 region has 15 residues. V was clipped by 4 bases and J by 5 bases; unmatched bases: 7. Germline lookup yields CDR1 GTSNPN and CDR2 SVGIG (reference sequence). The DNA of the CDR3 is TGTGCCTGGACTGGACAGGGGGTGTCAACCGGGGAGCTGTTTTTT. Translated: CAWTGQGVSTGELFF.

This clone was seen ten or more times. This chain connects TRBV20-1 to TRBJ2-3; 10 bases are a match to TRBD2. V gave up 0 bases and J gave up 6 bases; unmatched junction bases: 6. This CDR3 has 15 residues. The V gene's germline CDR1 is DFQATT and CDR2 SNEGSKA (reference sequence). The CDR3 DNA sequence: TGCAGTGCTAGAGACGTAGCGGGGGGACTGGATACGCAGTATTTT. It yields the protein CSARDVAGGLDTQYF.

The table lists this clone with a few counts. This sequence joins TRBV6-1 and TRBJ1-5; D is unclear. The length of the CDR3 is 13 residues. The V end was cut by 3 bases, the J end by 6 bases, with 9 bases between. The germline gives CDR1 MNHNS, CDR2 SASEGT. CDR3 DNA sequence: TGTGCCAGCAGTGATATAGGGAGTCAGCCCCAGCATTTT. Translation: CASSDIGSQPQHF.

V is TRBV6-1 and J is TRBJ1-1, with D unresolved. The CDR3 totals 14 residues. Germline V lookup: CDR1 MNHNS, CDR2 SASEGT. Deletions cut 5 bases from V and 5 bases from J, with 15 bases between. The CDR3 DNA reads TGTGCCAGCAGTTTGGTCGTCCGGATGACTGAAGCTTTCTTT. The encoded protein is CASSLVVRMTEAFF.

The table lists this clone with many counts. The CDR3 sequence: CASSLPGVGSLGYGYTF. The CDR3 DNA follows: TGTGCCAGCAGCTTACCCGGGGTGGGGTCCTTGGGATATGGCTACACCTTC. The gene calls are TRBV7-8 and TRBJ1-2; no definite D call. The CDR3 extends over 17 amino acids. V dropped 2 bases and J dropped 5 bases, with 21 bases sitting between them. CDR1 and CDR2 (germline): SGHVS, FQNEAQ.

CDR3 amino acids: CASSSARRAGPSYYNSPLHF. The DNA of the CDR3 is TGTGCCAGCAGCTCAGCCCGCAGGGCGGGCCCTAGCTACTATAATTCACCCCTCCACTTT. The genes are TRBV7-1 and TRBJ1-6, with D tentatively TRBD1 (5 bases). TRBV7-1 is marked as an open reading frame, function uncertain. The CDR3 consists of 20 residues. Trimming stripped 0 bases from V and 3 bases from J, with 21 bases between.

The rearrangement joins TRBV6-1 to TRBJ1-5, with 9 nucleotides matching TRBD1. The V segment lost 9 bases and the J segment 7 bases; nucleotides outside the gene matches: 7. In germline, CDR1 is MNHNS, CDR2 SASEGT. There are 13 residues in the CDR3. CDR3 loop: CASKQGAWQPQHF. The CDR3 DNA follows: TGTGCCAGTAAACAGGGGGCCTGGCAGCCCCAGCATTTT.